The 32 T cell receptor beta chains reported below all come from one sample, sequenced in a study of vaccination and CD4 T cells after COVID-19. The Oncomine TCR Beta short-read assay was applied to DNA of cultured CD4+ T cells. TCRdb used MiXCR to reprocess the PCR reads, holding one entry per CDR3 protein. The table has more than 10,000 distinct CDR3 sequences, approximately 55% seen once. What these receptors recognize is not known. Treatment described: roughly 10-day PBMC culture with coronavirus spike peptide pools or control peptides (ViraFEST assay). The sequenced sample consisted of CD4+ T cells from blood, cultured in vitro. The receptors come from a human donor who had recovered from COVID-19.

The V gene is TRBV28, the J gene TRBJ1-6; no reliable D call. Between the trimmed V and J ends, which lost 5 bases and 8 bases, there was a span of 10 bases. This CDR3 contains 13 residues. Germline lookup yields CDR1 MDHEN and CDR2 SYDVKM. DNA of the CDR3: TGTGCCAGCAGTGGACCCTCTTATTCACCCCTCCACTTT. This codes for CASSGPSYSPLHF.

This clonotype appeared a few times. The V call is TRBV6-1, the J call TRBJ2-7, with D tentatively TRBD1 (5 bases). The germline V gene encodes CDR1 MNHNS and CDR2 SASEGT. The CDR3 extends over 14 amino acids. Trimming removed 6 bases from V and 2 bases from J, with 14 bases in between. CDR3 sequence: CASSDSVITYEQYF. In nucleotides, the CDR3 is TGTGCCAGCAGCGACAGCGTAATTACCTACGAGCAGTACTTC.

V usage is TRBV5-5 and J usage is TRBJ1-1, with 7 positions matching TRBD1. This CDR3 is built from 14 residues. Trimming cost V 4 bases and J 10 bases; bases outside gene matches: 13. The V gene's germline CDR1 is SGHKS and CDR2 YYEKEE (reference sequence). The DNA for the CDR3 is TGTGCCAGCAGCATCTACAGGGGACCGACGGCAGCTTTCTTT. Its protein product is CASSIYRGPTAAFF.

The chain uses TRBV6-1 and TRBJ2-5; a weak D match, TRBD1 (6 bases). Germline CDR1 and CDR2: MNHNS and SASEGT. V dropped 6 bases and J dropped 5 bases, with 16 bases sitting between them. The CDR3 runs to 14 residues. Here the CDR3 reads CASSRDTVVETQYF. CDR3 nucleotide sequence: TGTGCCAGCAGCCGGGACACGGTCGTCGAGACCCAGTACTTC.

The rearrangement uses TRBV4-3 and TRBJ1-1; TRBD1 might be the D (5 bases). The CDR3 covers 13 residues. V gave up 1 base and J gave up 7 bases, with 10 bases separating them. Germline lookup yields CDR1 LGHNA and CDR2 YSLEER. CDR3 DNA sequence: TGCGCCAGCAGCCAAGGGGACGGCCGTGAAGCTTTCTTT. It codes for CASSQGDGREAFF.

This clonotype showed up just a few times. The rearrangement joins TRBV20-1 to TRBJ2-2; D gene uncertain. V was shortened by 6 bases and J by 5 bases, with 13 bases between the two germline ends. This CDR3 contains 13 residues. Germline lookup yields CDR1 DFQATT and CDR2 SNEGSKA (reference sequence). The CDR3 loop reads CSAYIQGTGELFF. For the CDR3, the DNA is TGCAGTGCCTACATTCAAGGTACCGGGGAGCTGTTTTTT.

CDR3 DNA sequence: TGTGCCAGCAGCTTAGGGGCAGGTGGAGATGAAAAACTGTTTTTT. Residues: CASSLGAGGDEKLFF. The chain joins TRBV7-8 to TRBJ1-4; D is uncertain. Trimming stripped 1 base from V and 6 bases from J, with 12 bases between. Germline CDR1 is SGHVS and CDR2 is FQNEAQ. The CDR3 is 15 residues long.

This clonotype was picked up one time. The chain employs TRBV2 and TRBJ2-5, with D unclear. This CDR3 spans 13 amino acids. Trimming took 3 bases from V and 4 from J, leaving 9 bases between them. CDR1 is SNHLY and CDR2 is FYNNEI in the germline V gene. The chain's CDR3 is CASSDSPRETQYF. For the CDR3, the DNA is TGTGCCAGCAGTGACTCCCCTAGAGAGACCCAGTACTTC.

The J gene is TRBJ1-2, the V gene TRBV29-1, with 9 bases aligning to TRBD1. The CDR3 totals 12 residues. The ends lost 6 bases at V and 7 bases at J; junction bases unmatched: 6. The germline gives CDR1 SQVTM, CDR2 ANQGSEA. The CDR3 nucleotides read TGCAGCGTCGGGGACAGGGTTGGTGGCTACACCTTC. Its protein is CSVGDRVGGYTF. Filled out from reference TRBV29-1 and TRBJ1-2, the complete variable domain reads SAVISQKPSRDICQRGTSLTIQCQVDSQVTMMFWYRQQPGQSLTLIATANQGSEATYESGFVIDKFPISRPNLTFSTLTVSNMSPEDSSIYLCSVGDRVGGYTFGSGTRLTVV.

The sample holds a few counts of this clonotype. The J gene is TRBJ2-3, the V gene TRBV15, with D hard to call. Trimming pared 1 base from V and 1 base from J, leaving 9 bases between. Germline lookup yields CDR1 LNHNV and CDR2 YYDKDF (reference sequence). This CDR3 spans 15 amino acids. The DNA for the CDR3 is TGTGCCACCAGCAGAGCCATCCGGCGCACAGATACGCAGTATTTT. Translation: CATSRAIRRTDTQYF.

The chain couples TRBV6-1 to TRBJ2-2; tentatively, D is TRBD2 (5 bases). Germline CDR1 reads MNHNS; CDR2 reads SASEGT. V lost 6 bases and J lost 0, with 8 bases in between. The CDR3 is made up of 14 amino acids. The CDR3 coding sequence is TGTGCCAGCAGGGAGCGGCCGAACACCGGGGAGCTGTTTTTT. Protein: CASRERPNTGELFF.

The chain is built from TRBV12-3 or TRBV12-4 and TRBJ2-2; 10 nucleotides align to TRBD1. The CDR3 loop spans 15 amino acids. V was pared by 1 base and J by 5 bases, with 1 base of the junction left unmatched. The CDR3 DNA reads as TGTGCCAGCAGTTTAGGGACAGGGGGGACCGGGGAGCTGTTTTTT. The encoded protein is CASSLGTGGTGELFF.

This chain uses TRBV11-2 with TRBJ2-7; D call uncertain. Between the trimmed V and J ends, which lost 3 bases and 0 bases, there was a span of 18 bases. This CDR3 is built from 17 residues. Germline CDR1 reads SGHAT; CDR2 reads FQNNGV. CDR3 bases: TGTGCCAGCAGCTTGTCAATGTCCCCAGTTCACTCCTACGAGCAGTACTTC. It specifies CASSLSMSPVHSYEQYF.

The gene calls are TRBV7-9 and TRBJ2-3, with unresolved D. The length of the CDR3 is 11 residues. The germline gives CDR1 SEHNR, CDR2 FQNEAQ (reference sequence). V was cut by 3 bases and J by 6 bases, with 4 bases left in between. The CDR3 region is CASSFGDTQYF. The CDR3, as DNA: TGTGCCAGCAGCTTTGGGGATACGCAGTATTTT.

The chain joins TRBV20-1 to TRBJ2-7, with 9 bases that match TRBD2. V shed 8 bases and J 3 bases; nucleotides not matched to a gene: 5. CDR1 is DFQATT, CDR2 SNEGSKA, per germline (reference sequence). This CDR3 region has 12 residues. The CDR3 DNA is TGCAGTTCGACTAGCGGACTCTACGAGCAGTACTTC. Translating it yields CSSTSGLYEQYF.

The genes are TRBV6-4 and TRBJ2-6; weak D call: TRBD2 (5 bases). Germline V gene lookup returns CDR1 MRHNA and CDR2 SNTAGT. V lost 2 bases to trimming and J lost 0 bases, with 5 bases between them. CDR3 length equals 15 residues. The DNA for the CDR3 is TGTGCCAGCAGTGACACTAGCTCTGGGGCCAACGTCCTGACTTTC. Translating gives CASSDTSSGANVLTF.

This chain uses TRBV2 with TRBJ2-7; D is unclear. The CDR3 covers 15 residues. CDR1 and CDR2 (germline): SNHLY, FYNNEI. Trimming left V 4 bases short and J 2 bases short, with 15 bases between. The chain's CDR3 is CASSVLRDLPYEQYF. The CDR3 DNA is TGTGCCAGCAGTGTCTTAAGGGATCTCCCCTACGAGCAGTACTTC.

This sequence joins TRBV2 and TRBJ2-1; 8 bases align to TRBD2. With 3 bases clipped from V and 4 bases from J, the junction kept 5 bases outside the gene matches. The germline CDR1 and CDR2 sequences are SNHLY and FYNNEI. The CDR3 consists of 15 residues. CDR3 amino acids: CASSDTAGGYNEQFF. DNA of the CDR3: TGTGCCAGCAGTGATACGGCGGGAGGTTACAATGAGCAGTTCTTC.

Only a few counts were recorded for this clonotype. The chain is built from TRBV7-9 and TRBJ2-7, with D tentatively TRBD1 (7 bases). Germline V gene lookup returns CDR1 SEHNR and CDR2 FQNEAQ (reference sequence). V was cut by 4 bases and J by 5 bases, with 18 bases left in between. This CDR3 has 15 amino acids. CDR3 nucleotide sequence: TGTGCCAGCAGCTCGCAGGGGGGAATTGGCAACGAGCAGTACTTC. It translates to CASSSQGGIGNEQYF.

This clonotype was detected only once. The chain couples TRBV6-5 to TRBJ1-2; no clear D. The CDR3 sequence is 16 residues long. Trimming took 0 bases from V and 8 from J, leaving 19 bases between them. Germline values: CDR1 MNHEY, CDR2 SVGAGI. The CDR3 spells CASSYSRVFGVGGYTF. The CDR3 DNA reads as TGTGCCAGCAGTTACTCGAGGGTGTTTGGGGTCGGCGGCTACACCTTC.

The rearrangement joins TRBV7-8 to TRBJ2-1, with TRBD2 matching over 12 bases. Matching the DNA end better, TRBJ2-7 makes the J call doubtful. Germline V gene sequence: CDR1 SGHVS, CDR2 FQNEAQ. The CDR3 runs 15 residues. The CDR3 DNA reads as TGTGCCAGCAGCCAACTAGCGGGAGGAAACTACGAGCAGTACTTC. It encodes CASSQLAGGNYEQYF.

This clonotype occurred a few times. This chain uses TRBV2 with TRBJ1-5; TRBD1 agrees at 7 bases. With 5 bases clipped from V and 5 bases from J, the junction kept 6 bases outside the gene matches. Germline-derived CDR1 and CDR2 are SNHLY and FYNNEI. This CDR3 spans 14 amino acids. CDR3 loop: CASSFDRDDQPQHF. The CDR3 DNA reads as TGTGCCAGCAGTTTTGACAGGGACGATCAGCCCCAGCATTTT.

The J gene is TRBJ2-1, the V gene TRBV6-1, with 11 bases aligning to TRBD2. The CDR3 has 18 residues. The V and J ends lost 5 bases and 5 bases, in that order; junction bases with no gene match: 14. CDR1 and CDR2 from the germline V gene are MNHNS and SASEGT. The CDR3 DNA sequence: TGTGCCAGCAGTATTCCCCCGCTAGCGGGAGGACGGGACAATGAGCAGTTCTTC. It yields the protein CASSIPPLAGGRDNEQFF.

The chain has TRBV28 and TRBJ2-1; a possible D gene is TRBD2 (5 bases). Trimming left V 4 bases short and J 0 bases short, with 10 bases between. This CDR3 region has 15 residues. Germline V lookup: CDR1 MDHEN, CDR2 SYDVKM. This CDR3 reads CASSSRTFSYNEQFF. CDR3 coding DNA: TGTGCCAGCAGTTCCCGGACTTTCTCCTACAATGAGCAGTTCTTC.

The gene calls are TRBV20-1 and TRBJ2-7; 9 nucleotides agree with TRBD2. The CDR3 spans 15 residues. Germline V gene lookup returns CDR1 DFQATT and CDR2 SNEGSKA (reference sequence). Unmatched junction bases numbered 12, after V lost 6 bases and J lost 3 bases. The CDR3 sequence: CSAHHPLAGLYEQYF. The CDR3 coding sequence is TGCAGTGCCCACCACCCCCTAGCGGGGCTCTACGAGCAGTACTTC.

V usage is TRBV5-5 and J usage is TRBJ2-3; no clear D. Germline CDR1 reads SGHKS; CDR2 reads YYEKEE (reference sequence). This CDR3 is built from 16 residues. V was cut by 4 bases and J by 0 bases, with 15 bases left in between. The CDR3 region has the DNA TGTGCCAGCAGCCGTTCGAGAGCGCAAAGCACAGATACGCAGTATTTT. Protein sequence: CASSRSRAQSTDTQYF.

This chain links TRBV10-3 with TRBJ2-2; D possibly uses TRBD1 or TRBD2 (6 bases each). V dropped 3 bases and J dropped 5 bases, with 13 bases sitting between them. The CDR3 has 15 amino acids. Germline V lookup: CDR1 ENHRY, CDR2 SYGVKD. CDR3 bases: TGTGCCATCAGTGATGGAGGGGGTGGAACCGGGGAGCTGTTTTTT. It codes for CAISDGGGGTGELFF.

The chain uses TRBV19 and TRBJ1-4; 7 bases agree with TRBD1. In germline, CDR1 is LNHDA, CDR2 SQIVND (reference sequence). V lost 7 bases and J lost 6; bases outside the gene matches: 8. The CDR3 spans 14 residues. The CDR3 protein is CASTPTGDYEKLFF. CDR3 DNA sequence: TGTGCCAGTACCCCCACAGGGGATTATGAAAAACTGTTTTTT.

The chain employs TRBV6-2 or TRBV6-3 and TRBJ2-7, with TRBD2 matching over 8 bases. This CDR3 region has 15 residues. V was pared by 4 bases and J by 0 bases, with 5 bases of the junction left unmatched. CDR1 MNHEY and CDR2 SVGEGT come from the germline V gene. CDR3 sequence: CASSSPTSVSYEQYF. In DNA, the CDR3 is TGTGCCAGCAGTTCCCCGACTAGCGTCTCCTACGAGCAGTACTTC.

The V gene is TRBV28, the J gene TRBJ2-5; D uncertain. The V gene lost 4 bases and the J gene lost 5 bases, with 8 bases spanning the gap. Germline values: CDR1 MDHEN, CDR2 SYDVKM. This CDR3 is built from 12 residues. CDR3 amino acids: CASSSRPETQYF. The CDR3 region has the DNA TGTGCCAGCAGTTCCCGGCCGGAGACCCAGTACTTC.

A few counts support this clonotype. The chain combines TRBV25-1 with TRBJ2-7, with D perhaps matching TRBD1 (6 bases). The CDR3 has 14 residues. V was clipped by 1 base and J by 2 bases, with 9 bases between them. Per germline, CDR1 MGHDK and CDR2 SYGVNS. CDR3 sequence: CASSELDRPYEQYF. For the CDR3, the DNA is TGTGCCAGCAGTGAATTGGACAGACCCTACGAGCAGTACTTC.

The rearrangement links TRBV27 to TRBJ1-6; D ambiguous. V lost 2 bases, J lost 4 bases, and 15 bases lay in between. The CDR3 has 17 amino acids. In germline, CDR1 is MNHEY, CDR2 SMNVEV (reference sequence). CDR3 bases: TGTGCCAGCAGTTTAGGAGTGGCTCGCAATTATAATTCACCCCTCCACTTT. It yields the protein CASSLGVARNYNSPLHF.